This T cell receptor beta chain derives from a study of PD-1 blockade in classical Hodgkin lymphoma. Study-wide background: Patients got intravenous nivolumab 3 mg/kg every 2 weeks.

The data were produced by immunoSEQ multiplex PCR, yet TCRdb's version contains in-frame clones alone and is incomplete. The sample has 25,000 to 35,000 clones; over 75% are singletons. In every patient, relapse followed autologous stem cell transplantation, while exposure to brentuximab vedotin differed. It was by magnetic negative selection that CD4+ T cells were purified from thawed PBMCs. Germline-derived CDR1 and CDR2 are MNHNY and SVGAGI (reference sequence). The CDR3 is 14 residues long. V shed 3 bases and J shed 0 bases, with 6 bases lying between them. This specimen consisted of CD4+ T cells from blood, obtained at baseline. J is TRBJ1-3 and V is TRBV6-6; no clear D. The receptor comes from a human donor with classical Hodgkin lymphoma. The CDR3, as DNA: TGTGCCAGCAGTTATGACAACTCTGGAAACACCATATATTTT. Translating it yields CASSYDNSGNTIYF.